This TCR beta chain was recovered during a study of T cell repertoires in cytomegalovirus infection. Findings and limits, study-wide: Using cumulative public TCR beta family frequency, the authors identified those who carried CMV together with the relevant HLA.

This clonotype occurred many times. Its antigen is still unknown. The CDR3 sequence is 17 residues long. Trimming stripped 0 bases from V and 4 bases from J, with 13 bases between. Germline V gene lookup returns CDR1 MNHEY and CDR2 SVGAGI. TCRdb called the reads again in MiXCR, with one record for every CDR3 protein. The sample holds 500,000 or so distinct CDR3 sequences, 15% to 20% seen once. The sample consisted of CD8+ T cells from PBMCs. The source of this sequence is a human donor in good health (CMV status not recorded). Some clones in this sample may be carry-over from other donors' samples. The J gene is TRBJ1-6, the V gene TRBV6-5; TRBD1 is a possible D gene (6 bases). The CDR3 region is CASSYSGGAGYNSPLHF. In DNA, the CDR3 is TGTGCCAGCAGTTACTCGGGGGGCGCAGGGTATAATTCACCCCTCCACTTT.